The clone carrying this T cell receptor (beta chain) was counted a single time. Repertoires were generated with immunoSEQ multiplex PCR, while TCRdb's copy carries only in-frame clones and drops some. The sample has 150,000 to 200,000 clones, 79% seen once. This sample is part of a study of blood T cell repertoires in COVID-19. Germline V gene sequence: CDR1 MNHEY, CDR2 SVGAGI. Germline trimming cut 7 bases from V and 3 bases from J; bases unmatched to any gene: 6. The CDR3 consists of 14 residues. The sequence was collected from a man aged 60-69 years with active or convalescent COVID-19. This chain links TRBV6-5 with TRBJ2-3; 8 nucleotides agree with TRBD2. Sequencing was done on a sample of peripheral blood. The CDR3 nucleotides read TGTGCCAGCACTGGGGCTAGCGGGACAGATACGCAGTATTTT. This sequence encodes CASTGASGTDTQYF.